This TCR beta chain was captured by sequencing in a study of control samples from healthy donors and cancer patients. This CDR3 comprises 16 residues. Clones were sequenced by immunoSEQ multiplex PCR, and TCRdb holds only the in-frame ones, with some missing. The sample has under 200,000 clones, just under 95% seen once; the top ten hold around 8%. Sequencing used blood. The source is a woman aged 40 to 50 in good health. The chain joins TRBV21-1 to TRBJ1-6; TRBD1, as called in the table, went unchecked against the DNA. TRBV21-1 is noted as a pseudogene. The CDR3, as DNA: TGTGCCAGCAGCAAAGCTTCAAGGGGGAGCAATTCACCCCTCCACTTT. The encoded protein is CASSKASRGSNSPLHF.